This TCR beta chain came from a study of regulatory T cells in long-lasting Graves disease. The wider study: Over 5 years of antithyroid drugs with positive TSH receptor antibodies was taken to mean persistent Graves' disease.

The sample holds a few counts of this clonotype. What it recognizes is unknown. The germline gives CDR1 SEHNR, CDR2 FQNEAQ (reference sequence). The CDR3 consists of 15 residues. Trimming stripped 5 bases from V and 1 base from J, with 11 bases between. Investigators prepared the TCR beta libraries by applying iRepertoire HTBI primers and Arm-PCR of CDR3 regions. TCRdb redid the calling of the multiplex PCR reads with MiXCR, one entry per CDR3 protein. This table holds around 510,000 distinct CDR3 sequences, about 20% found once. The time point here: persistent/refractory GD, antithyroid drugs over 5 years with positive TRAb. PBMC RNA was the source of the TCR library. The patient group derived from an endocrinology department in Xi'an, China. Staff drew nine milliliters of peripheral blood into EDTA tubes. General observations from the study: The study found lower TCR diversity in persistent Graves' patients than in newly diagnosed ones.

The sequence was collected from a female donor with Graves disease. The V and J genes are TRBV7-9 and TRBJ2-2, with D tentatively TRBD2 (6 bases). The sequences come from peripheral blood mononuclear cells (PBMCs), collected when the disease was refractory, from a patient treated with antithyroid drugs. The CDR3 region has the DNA TGTGCCAGCAGCCGCGGGACGCGGAACACCGGGGAGCTGTTTTTT. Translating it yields CASSRGTRNTGELFF.